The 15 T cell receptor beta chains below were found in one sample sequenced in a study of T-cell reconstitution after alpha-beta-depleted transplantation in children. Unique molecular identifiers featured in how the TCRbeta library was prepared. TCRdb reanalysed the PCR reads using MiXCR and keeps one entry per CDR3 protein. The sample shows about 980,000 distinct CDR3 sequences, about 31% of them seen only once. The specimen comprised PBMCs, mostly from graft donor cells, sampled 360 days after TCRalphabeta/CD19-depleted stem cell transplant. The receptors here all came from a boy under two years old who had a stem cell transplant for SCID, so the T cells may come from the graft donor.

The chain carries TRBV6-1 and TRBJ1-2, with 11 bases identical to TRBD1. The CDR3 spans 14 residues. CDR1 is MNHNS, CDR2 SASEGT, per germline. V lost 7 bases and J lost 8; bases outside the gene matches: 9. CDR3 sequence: CASTYLGQGEGYTF. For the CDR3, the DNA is TGTGCCAGCACCTACCTGGGACAGGGGGAAGGCTACACCTTC.

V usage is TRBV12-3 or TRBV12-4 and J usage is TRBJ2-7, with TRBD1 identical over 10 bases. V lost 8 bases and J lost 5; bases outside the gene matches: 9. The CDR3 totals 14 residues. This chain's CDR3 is CASRPGQGSHEQYF. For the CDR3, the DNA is TGTGCCAGCCGACCGGGACAGGGGTCCCACGAGCAGTACTTC.

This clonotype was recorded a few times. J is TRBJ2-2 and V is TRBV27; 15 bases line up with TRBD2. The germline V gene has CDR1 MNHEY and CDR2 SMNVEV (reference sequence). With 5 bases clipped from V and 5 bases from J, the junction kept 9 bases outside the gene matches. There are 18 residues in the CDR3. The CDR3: CASSPRTSGGARTGELFF. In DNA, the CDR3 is TGTGCCAGCAGTCCTCGGACTAGCGGGGGGGCTCGGACCGGGGAGCTGTTTTTT.

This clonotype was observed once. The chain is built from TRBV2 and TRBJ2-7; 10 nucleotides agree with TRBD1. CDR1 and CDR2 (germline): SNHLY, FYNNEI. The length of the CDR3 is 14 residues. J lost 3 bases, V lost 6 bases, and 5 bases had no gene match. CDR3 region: CASSDDRGHYEQYF. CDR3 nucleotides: TGTGCCAGCAGCGATGACAGGGGGCACTACGAGCAGTACTTC.

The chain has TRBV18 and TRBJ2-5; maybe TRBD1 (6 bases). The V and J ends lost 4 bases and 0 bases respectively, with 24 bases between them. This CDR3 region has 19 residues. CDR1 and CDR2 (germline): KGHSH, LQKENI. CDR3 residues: CASSRRPGQPNPYQETQYF. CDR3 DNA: TGTGCCAGCTCACGCCGGCCGGGACAACCGAACCCCTACCAAGAGACCCAGTACTTC.

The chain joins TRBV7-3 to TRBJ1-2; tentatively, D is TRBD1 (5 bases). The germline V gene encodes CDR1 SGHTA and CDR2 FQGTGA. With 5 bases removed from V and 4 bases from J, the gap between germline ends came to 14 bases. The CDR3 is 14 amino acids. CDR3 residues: CASSPRGGVYGYTF. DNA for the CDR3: TGTGCCAGCAGCCCGCGGGGGGGTGTCTATGGCTACACCTTC.

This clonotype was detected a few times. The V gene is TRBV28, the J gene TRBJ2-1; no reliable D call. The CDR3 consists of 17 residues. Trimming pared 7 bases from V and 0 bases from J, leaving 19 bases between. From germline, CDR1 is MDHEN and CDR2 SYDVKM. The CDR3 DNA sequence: TGTGCCAGCAAGACACTGACCCGTAGAAGCTCCTACAATGAGCAGTTCTTC. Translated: CASKTLTRRSSYNEQFF. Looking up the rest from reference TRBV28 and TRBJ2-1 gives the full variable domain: DVKVTQSSRYLVKRTGEKVFLECVQDMDHENMFWYRQDPGLGLRLIYFSYDVKMKEKGDIPEGYSVSREKKERFSLILESASTNQTSMYLCASKTLTRRSSYNEQFFGPGTRLTVL.

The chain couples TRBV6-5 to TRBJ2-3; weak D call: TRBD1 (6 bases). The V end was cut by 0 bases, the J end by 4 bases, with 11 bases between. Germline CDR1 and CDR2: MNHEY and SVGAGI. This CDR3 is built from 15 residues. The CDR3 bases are TGTGCCAGCAGTTACTCCAGGGGATGGGCAGATACGCAGTATTTT. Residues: CASSYSRGWADTQYF.

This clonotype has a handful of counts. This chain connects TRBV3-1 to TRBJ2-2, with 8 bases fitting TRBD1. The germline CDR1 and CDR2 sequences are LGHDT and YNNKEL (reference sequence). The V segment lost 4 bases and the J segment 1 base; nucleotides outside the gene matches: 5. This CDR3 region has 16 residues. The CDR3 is CASSPQGAGNTGELFF. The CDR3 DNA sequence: TGTGCCAGCAGCCCTCAGGGGGCTGGGAACACCGGGGAGCTGTTTTTT.

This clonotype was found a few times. The CDR3 sequence is CASRTGGLSSYNEQFF. CDR3 coding DNA: TGTGCCAGCAGAACCGGAGGGCTTAGCTCCTACAATGAGCAGTTCTTC. The V gene is TRBV6-1, the J gene TRBJ2-1; a possible D gene is TRBD2 (6 bases). The CDR3 loop spans 16 amino acids. Trimming took 6 bases from V and 0 from J, leaving 15 bases between them. Germline loops: CDR1 MNHNS, CDR2 SASEGT.

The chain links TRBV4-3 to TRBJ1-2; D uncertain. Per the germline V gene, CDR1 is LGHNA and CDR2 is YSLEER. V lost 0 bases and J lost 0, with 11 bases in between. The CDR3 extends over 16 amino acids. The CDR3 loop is CASSQDNRHPNYGYTF. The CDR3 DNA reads TGCGCCAGCAGCCAAGATAATCGCCATCCTAACTATGGCTACACCTTC.

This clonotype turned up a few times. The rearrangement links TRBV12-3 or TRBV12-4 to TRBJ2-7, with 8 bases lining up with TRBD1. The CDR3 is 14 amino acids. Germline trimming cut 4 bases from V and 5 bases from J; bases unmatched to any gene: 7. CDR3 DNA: TGTGCCAGCAGTTCACCGGGACAGGAACACGAGCAGTACTTC. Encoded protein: CASSSPGQEHEQYF.

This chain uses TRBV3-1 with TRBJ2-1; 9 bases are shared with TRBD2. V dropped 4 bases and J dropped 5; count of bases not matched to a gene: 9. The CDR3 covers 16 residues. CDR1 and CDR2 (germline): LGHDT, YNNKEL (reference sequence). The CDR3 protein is CASSLSSGKVDNEQFF. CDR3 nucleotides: TGTGCCAGCAGCCTATCTAGCGGGAAGGTAGACAATGAGCAGTTCTTC.

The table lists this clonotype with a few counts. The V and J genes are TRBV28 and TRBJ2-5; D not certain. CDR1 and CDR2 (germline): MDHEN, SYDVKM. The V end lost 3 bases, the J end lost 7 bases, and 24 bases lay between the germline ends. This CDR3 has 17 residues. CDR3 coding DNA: TGTGCCAGCAGTTTTAAAAAGGACGGCCCCAAGAGATGGACCCAGTACTTC. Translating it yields CASSFKKDGPKRWTQYF.

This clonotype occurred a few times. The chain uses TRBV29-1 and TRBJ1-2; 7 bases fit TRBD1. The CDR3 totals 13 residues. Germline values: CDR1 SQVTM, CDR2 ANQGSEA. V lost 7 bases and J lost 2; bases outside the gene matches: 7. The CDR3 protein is CSARTGPNYGYTF. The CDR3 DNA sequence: TGCAGCGCCCGGACAGGTCCAAACTATGGCTACACCTTC.